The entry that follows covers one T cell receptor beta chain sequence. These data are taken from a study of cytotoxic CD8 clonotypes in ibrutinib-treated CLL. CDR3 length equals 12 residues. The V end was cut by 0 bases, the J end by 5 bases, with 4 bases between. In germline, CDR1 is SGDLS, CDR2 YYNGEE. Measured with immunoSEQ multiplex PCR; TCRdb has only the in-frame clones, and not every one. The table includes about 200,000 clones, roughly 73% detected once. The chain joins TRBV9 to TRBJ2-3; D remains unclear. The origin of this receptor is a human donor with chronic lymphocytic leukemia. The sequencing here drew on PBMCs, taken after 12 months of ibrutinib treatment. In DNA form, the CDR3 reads TGTGCCAGCAGCGTAGATAAAGATACGCAGTATTTT. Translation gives CASSVDKDTQYF.